The 7 T cell receptor beta chains below were found in one sample sequenced in a study of cytomegalovirus exposure and HLA in healthy donors. The PCR contained 60 Vbeta and 13 Jbeta primers. Assay used: immunoSEQ multiplex PCR; TCRdb lists only in-frame clones, some missing. This table holds 190,000 or so clones, over 80% found once. Sequenced input: PBMCs. These receptors all stem from a man aged 45 to 65 in good health and CMV-seronegative.

V usage is TRBV5-6 and J usage is TRBJ2-5; D unresolved. Trimming stripped 4 bases from V and 13 bases from J, with 17 bases between. Germline lookup yields CDR1 SGHDT and CDR2 YYEEEE. The CDR3 is made up of 12 amino acids. The DNA of the CDR3 is TGTGCCAGCAGCGTTGATCTTACCAGGTGGTACTTC. Its translation: CASSVDLTRWYF.

The chain carries TRBV28 and TRBJ1-5; D may be TRBD1 (5 bases). The CDR3 is made up of 19 amino acids. In germline, CDR1 is MDHEN, CDR2 SYDVKM. Trimming left V 3 bases short and J 2 bases short, with 23 bases between. The CDR3 region is CASSLGLLGARSGNQPQHF. The CDR3 DNA sequence: TGTGCCAGCAGTTTGGGGCTTCTTGGGGCCCGATCGGGCAATCAGCCCCAGCATTTT.

V usage is TRBV11-2 and J usage is TRBJ2-3; possibly TRBD2 for D (6 bases). The germline CDR1 and CDR2 sequences are SGHAT and FQNNGV. Trimming cost V 1 base and J 0 bases, with 17 bases left between them. The CDR3 spans 18 residues. CDR3 loop: CASSLVWGGSASTDTQYF. CDR3 DNA sequence: TGTGCCAGCAGCTTAGTATGGGGAGGTAGCGCGAGCACAGATACGCAGTATTTT.

This chain uses TRBV2 with TRBJ2-3, with no clear D. The CDR3 has 11 residues. Trimming cost V 7 bases and J 7 bases, with 9 bases left between them. Per the germline V gene, CDR1 is SNHLY and CDR2 is FYNNEI. CDR3 nucleotides: TGTGCCAGCAACCTACTTAATACGCAGTATTTT. Translation gives CASNLLNTQYF. The variable domain in full, with the rest retrieved from reference TRBV2 and TRBJ2-3, is EPEVTQTPSHQVTQMGQEVILRCVPISNHLYFYWYRQILGQKVEFLVSFYNNEISEKSEIFDDQFSVERPDGSNFTLKIRSTKLEDSAMYFCASNLLNTQYFGPGTRLTVL.

The table lists this clone with a few counts. This chain links TRBV27 with TRBJ2-4; 7 bases fit TRBD2. V trimming: 5 bases; J trimming: 8 bases; junction bases outside the gene matches: 9. This CDR3 region has 14 residues. Germline-derived CDR1 and CDR2 are MNHEY and SMNVEV (reference sequence). CDR3 nucleotide sequence: TGTGCCAGCAGTCTACTGACTAGCCGAGACATTCAGTACTTC. It is translated as CASSLLTSRDIQYF.

This clone was observed a handful of times. The CDR3 DNA reads TGTGCCAGCACTCAAAGCGGGGTATCATACAATGAGCAGTTCTTC. This translates into CASTQSGVSYNEQFF. This chain connects TRBV6-5 to TRBJ2-1; 7 nucleotides align to TRBD2. V was clipped by 7 bases and J by 4 bases; unmatched bases: 10. Germline V gives CDR1 MNHEY, CDR2 SVGAGI. This CDR3 spans 15 amino acids.

V and J are TRBV7-9 and TRBJ2-7; D unclear. The CDR3 is 16 amino acids. CDR1 and CDR2 from the germline V gene are SEHNR and FQNEAQ (reference sequence). Trimming pared 1 base from V and 2 bases from J, leaving 15 bases between. The CDR3 reads CASSLGLAQRTYEQYF. The CDR3 region has the DNA TGTGCCAGCAGCTTAGGATTGGCGCAGCGAACCTACGAGCAGTACTTC.